This T cell receptor beta chain was sequenced during a study of CD8 T cells in ankylosing spondylitis. V lost 5 bases to trimming and J lost 6 bases; unmatched junction nucleotides: 11. The CDR3 length is 15 residues. TCRdb re-derived calls from the 5' RACE reads in MiXCR, one entry per CDR3 protein. The sample has about 350,000 distinct CDR3 sequences, 20% to 25% seen once. The specimen was blood, either unsorted or a sorted T cell fraction (not recorded which). The chain employs TRBV12-3 or TRBV12-4 and TRBJ2-7; 9 bases are shared with TRBD2. The clonotype comes from a male donor with ankylosing spondylitis or in good health (not recorded which). The DNA of the CDR3 is TGTGCCAGCAGTACGACGCGGGGGGGAAAGCCCGAGCAGTACTTC. Its protein product is CASSTTRGGKPEQYF.